These T cell receptor beta chains were read from a single sample in a study of T-cell memory formation after mild COVID-19. TCRdb used MiXCR to reprocess the 5' RACE reads, holding one entry per CDR3 protein. The table shows roughly 100,000 distinct CDR3 sequences, with about 13% occurring only once. The sample taken for sequencing was PBMCs or a T cell subset sorted from them (not recorded which). The receptors derive from an adult woman who had mild COVID-19 (a few samples of this study predate the infection). Cell type and time point are not known. The CDR3 runs from the conserved cysteine through the conserved F or W. D genes are given only for firm matches.

TRBD1 TRBV11-2 CASSPGTGHGYTF
TRBD1 TRBV4-1 CASSQRGQGAGETQYF
NA TRBV27 CASRPRANYEQYF
NA TRBV20-1 CSAVGGGWDGPLYGYTF
NA TRBV4-3 CASSQERRRVELFF
NA TRBV29-1 CSVGRDGYTF
NA TRBV20-1 CSARDGPYEQYF
TRBD2 TRBV5-1 CASSLATSGGYEQYF
TRBD2 TRBV29-1 CSVAGFKNVFRETQYF
TRBD1 TRBV12-3/TRBV12-4 CASSLFGQGADTQYF
NA TRBV6-5 CASKGAISTDTQYF
TRBD2 TRBV2 CASSEDETSGTYEQYF
TRBD2 TRBV6-5 CATRVGGGTYNEQFF
TRBD1 TRBV29-1 CSVESTGGSNNEQFF
NA TRBV29-1 CSVEGDYGYTF
TRBD2 TRBV12-3/TRBV12-4 CASSGSGRGYSYNEQFF
TRBD1 TRBV19 CASFYWPQGGMNTEAFF
NA TRBV12-3/TRBV12-4 CASSFFLQGGSNQPQHF
NA TRBV7-9 CASSLWGNEAFF
TRBD2 TRBV7-6 CASSLLAGNNEQFF
TRBD2 TRBV9 CASSVGLAGGNEQFF
TRBD2 TRBV7-6 CASSLCCGRAVTEQFF
TRBD2 TRBV7-6 CASSLDEQAGGSTDTQYF
NA TRBV5-1 CASSLRPGKDTQYF
NA TRBV12-3/TRBV12-4 CASSRGPLYEQYF
NA TRBV4-3 CASSQDFGSFSGNTIYF
TRBD2 TRBV12-3/TRBV12-4 CASTVVAGGYNEQFF
TRBD1 TRBV13 CASSDRDRPYNEQFF
NA TRBV7-3 CASSLGGEGAEAFF